This TCR beta chain was sequenced during a study of T cell responses to AZD1222 COVID-19 vaccine. Study-level results: CD4 TCRs associated with vaccination spanned spike, dominating at 160-218 and 743-854. After two AZD1222 doses, spike-specific TCR breadth and depth rose versus day 0. Donors were largely white British and mainly female; clonal diversity was possibly underestimated.

Looked up from germline, CDR1 is WSHSY and CDR2 is SAAADI. Unmatched junction bases numbered 3, after V lost 8 bases and J lost 2 bases. The CDR3 has 13 amino acids. The method was immunoSEQ multiplex PCR; TCRdb's version includes in-frame clones alone and lacks a portion of them. The sample yields about 140,000 clones, about 89% seen once. In the case of this clone: No antigen is known for it.

Sample: peripheral blood, taken 28 days after the second dose of the MenACWY control vaccine. This sequence originates from an adult who received the MenACWY meningococcal vaccine as a control. The chain combines TRBV10-2 with TRBJ2-3; 8 bases fit TRBD2. The CDR3 bases are TGCGCCAGCGCGGGGGGATTCACAGATACGCAGTATTTT. Its translation: CASAGGFTDTQYF.